One TCR beta chain is described in this entry. What it binds is unknown. Different DNA sequences within this sample yield the same CDR3. This entry comes from a study of Ad26.COV2.S vaccination and SARS-CoV-2 variants. Profiled with immunoSEQ multiplex PCR; TCRdb holds only in-frame clones, not every one. The sample shows hundreds of thousands of clones, 89% of them seen only once. Germline V gene lookup returns CDR1 SGHNT and CDR2 YYREEE (reference sequence). V was pared by 0 bases and J by 2 bases, with 9 bases between. The CDR3 runs 15 residues. Indicated treatment: some 20 received Ad26.COV2.S at low or high dose, single or two shots; 5 received placebo; per-sample allocation not given. Samples analyzed were those drawn on day 63 after the first vaccine or placebo injection. Study-wide results and caveats: Post-vaccination spike-specific CD8+ and CD4+ T cell responses reportedly had substantial breadth.

The rearrangement joins TRBV5-4 to TRBJ1-5, with D possibly being TRBD1 (6 bases). The material sequenced was peripheral blood, taken in a trial of Ad26.COV2.S vaccine versus placebo. This TCR was recovered from a person aged 18-65 years who received the Ad26.COV2.S COVID-19 vaccine or a placebo. For the CDR3, the DNA is TGTGCCAGCAGCTTGGCAGGGGATGGCAATCAGCCCCAGCATTTT. Its protein is CASSLAGDGNQPQHF.